This T cell receptor beta chain was observed in a study of cytomegalovirus exposure and HLA in healthy donors. It was with 60 Vbeta and 13 Jbeta primers that the PCR ran. Sequencing was performed with immunoSEQ multiplex PCR; in TCRdb, only in-frame clones are kept and a portion is missing. The sample has 100,000 to 150,000 clones, approximately 70% seen once. This clone was counted a few times. Its matching antigen is unknown. Whole-study findings and limits: Some V segments, including TRBV6-2 and TRBV6-3, were excluded as indistinguishable.

Germline V gene data show CDR1 as MRHNA and CDR2 as SNTAGT. This CDR3 is 14 amino acids long. J gave up 9 bases and V 6 bases, and 10 bases lay outside the gene matches. The chain links TRBV6-4 to TRBJ2-1; 8 bases are a match to TRBD2. This clonotype originated in an older woman in good health and CMV-seropositive. Sample: PBMCs. The CDR3 protein is CASSLLGGAGEQFF. In DNA, the CDR3 is TGTGCCAGCAGCCTACTCGGGGGGGCCGGTGAGCAGTTCTTC.